The 30 T cell receptor beta chains presented below share a single source sample, sequenced in a study of CD8 T cells in ankylosing spondylitis. Overall study results and limits: Blood of patients with ankylosing spondylitis appeared to be characterized by a TCR beta motif of several highly homologous variants.

Each CDR3 protein is one row after TCRdb ran MiXCR on the 5' RACE reads. The table has roughly 700,000 distinct CDR3 sequences, under 20% seen once; the top ten hold 15% to 20%. Antigen specificity for these receptors is unknown. Source material: blood, either unsorted or a sorted T cell fraction (not recorded which). These receptor sequences come from a male donor with ankylosing spondylitis.

V and J are TRBV12-3 or TRBV12-4 and TRBJ2-1, with D perhaps matching TRBD2 (5 bases). V was shortened by 2 bases and J by 10 bases, with 9 bases between the two germline ends. This CDR3 contains 12 residues. This chain's CDR3 is CASSLTSWEQFF. The CDR3, as DNA: TGTGCCAGCAGTTTAACTAGTTGGGAGCAGTTCTTC.

The chain recombines TRBV12-5 with TRBJ2-2; D is ambiguous. CDR3 length: 19 residues. With 2 bases removed from V and 6 bases from J, the gap between germline ends came to 25 bases. Germline V lookup: CDR1 LGHNT, CDR2 FRNRAP. The CDR3 reads CASGLFAALGGRAAGELFF. The CDR3 region has the DNA TGTGCTAGTGGTTTGTTCGCCGCTTTGGGCGGACGGGCGGCCGGGGAGCTGTTTTTT.

This clonotype appeared many times. The chain recombines TRBV11-1 with TRBJ2-1; perhaps TRBD1 as D (5 bases). Trimming stripped 3 bases from V and 6 bases from J, with 24 bases between. The CDR3 is made up of 18 amino acids. Germline CDR1 reads SGHAT; CDR2 reads FQDESV (reference sequence). The DNA of the CDR3 is TGTGCCAGCAGCTTCGAAGGATTAGATGGGGCGTTGGGCAATGAGCAGTTCTTC. Its translation is CASSFEGLDGALGNEQFF.

The gene calls are TRBV7-6 and TRBJ1-1; D is ambiguous. CDR1 SGHVS and CDR2 FNYEAQ come from the germline V gene. This CDR3 is built from 13 residues. V was cut by 0 bases and J by 11 bases, with 13 bases left in between. CDR3 nucleotide sequence: TGTGCCAGCAGCTTAGCGCCGGCGGGATTGGCTTTCTTT. It yields the protein CASSLAPAGLAFF.

This clonotype was observed a handful of times. The V and J genes are TRBV7-8 and TRBJ1-2; weak D call: TRBD1 (6 bases). The CDR3 is 17 residues long. The germline V gene has CDR1 SGHVS and CDR2 FQNEAQ. V lost 5 bases and J lost 3, with 22 bases in between. The CDR3 sequence is CASSDPGSAGGDYGYTF. The CDR3 region has the DNA TGTGCCAGCAGCGACCCTGGGTCCGCGGGGGGCGACTATGGCTACACCTTC.

The CDR3 DNA reads TGTGCCGGATGGATCGTGGGGGTTTGGGATTCACCCCTCCACTTT. The encoded protein is CAGWIVGVWDSPLHF. The V gene is TRBV16, the J gene TRBJ1-6; perhaps TRBD1 as D (5 bases). This CDR3 region has 15 residues. Germline-derived CDR1 and CDR2 are KGHSY and FQNENV. The V gene lost 11 bases and the J gene lost 8 bases, with 22 bases spanning the gap.

V is TRBV20-1 and J is TRBJ1-2, with no clear D. The CDR3 runs 10 residues. The ends were cut back, 6 bases at V and 2 bases at J, with 4 bases in the middle. The germline V gene encodes CDR1 DFQATT and CDR2 SNEGSKA (reference sequence). CDR3 sequence reads: CSAPNYGYTF. CDR3 nucleotide sequence: TGCAGTGCCCCAAACTATGGCTACACCTTC.

A note on this clonotype: A read error is possible here, since a much larger clone lies one base away. This chain uses TRBV12-3 or TRBV12-4 with TRBJ1-1, with a weak D call TRBD1 (6 bases). The CDR3 has 13 residues. V dropped 7 bases and J dropped 1 base, with 10 bases sitting between them. In DNA, the CDR3 is TGTGCCAGCAACCCCAGGGGGAACACTGAAGCTTTCTTT. Translated, it gives CASNPRGNTEAFF.

V and J are TRBV9 and TRBJ1-5; D is perhaps TRBD1 (5 bases). The length of the CDR3 is 15 residues. V was clipped by 0 bases and J by 4 bases, with 11 bases between them. The germline V gene has CDR1 SGDLS and CDR2 YYNGEE. The CDR3 coding sequence is TGTGCCAGCAGCGTAGGTGGGGGAACGAATCAGCCCCAGCATTTT. It codes for CASSVGGGTNQPQHF.

The V and J genes are TRBV19 and TRBJ1-5; D unclear. V was shortened by 1 base and J by 0 bases, with 7 bases between the two germline ends. Germline V gene data show CDR1 as LNHDA and CDR2 as SQIVND (reference sequence). The CDR3 is 15 amino acids. In DNA form, the CDR3 reads TGTGCCAGTAGTATAGCCAGCTATAGCAATCAGCCCCAGCATTTT. It is translated as CASSIASYSNQPQHF.

Only a few counts were recorded for this clonotype. The CDR3 DNA reads TGTGCCAGCAGTTTCGGACAGGTCCTGTCCTACGAGCAGTACTTC. Encoded protein: CASSFGQVLSYEQYF. This chain links TRBV12-3 or TRBV12-4 with TRBJ2-7, with TRBD1 identical over 7 bases. The V segment lost 3 bases and the J segment 1 base; nucleotides outside the gene matches: 6. The CDR3 sequence is 15 residues long.

This clonotype was seen more than once but under ten times. The chain is built from TRBV3-1 and TRBJ2-3; D unresolved. V dropped 2 bases and J dropped 0 bases, with 9 bases sitting between them. Germline lookup yields CDR1 LGHDT and CDR2 YNNKEL (reference sequence). The length of the CDR3 is 15 residues. Here the CDR3 reads CASSQFTTSTDTQYF. The DNA for the CDR3 is TGTGCCAGCAGCCAATTTACGACCAGCACAGATACGCAGTATTTT.

The CDR3 region is CASSRDGTFYEQYF. DNA of the CDR3: TGTGCCAGCAGTCGGGACGGAACTTTCTACGAGCAGTACTTC. The chain combines TRBV6-2 or TRBV6-3 with TRBJ2-7; D tentatively reads TRBD1 or TRBD2 (5 bases each). V lost 5 bases and J lost 3, with 14 bases in between. CDR1 is MNHEY, CDR2 SVGEGT, per germline. The CDR3 totals 14 residues.

This clonotype turned up a few times. The rearrangement links TRBV5-5 to TRBJ2-3; D remains unclear. Per the germline V gene, CDR1 is SGHKS and CDR2 is YYEKEE (reference sequence). V lost 3 bases and J lost 6, with 11 bases in between. The CDR3 consists of 13 residues. CDR3 region: CASSSTQEDTQYF. The CDR3, as DNA: TGTGCCAGCAGCTCGACCCAAGAGGATACGCAGTATTTT.

The CDR3 DNA reads TGTGCCAGCAGTGAATTCTTAGCGGGGGGACCAAACACCGGGGAGCTGTTTTTT. This gives the protein CASSEFLAGGPNTGELFF. The chain recombines TRBV6-1 with TRBJ2-2, with 10 positions matching TRBD2. J gave up 2 bases and V 2 bases, and 8 bases lay outside the gene matches. The CDR3 totals 18 residues. From germline, CDR1 is MNHNS and CDR2 SASEGT.

Many counts were recorded for this clonotype. The chain combines TRBV9 with TRBJ2-5; D remains ambiguous. The V end lost 0 bases, the J end lost 1 base, and 10 bases lay between the germline ends. This CDR3 contains 15 residues. Germline CDR1 is SGDLS and CDR2 is YYNGEE. CDR3 loop: CASSVAGGLQETQYF. The DNA for the CDR3 is TGTGCCAGCAGCGTAGCGGGTGGCCTCCAAGAGACCCAGTACTTC.

This clonotype was observed a few times. The chain carries TRBV29-1 and TRBJ2-2; no clear D gene. Germline V gene lookup returns CDR1 SQVTM and CDR2 ANQGSEA. The CDR3 extends over 12 amino acids. Trimming cost V 1 base and J 6 bases, with 6 bases left between them. The CDR3 DNA follows: TGCAGCGTTGAAGGGGTAGCCGGGGAGCTGTTTTTT. This gives the protein CSVEGVAGELFF.

The rearrangement uses TRBV4-1 and TRBJ2-7; D possibly uses TRBD1 or TRBD2 (5 bases each). CDR1 MGHRA and CDR2 YSYEKL come from the germline V gene. The CDR3 loop spans 15 amino acids. V lost 3 bases, J lost 3 bases, and 15 bases lay in between. The CDR3 reads CASSQHRDGYYEQYF. The CDR3 DNA is TGCGCCAGCAGCCAGCACCGGGACGGCTACTACGAGCAGTACTTC.

This rearrangement joins TRBV29-1 to TRBJ2-2; 8 bases fit TRBD1. The CDR3 length is 13 residues. Germline CDR1 reads SQVTM; CDR2 reads ANQGSEA. Unmatched junction bases numbered 4, after V lost 3 bases and J lost 7 bases. This chain's CDR3 is CSVDQGAVGELFF. CDR3 bases: TGCAGCGTTGATCAGGGGGCCGTCGGGGAGCTGTTTTTT.

This clonotype appeared a few times. The chain links TRBV6-1 to TRBJ2-3; D may be TRBD1 (5 bases). Germline V lookup: CDR1 MNHNS, CDR2 SASEGT. This CDR3 comprises 14 residues. With 6 bases removed from V and 4 bases from J, the gap between germline ends came to 14 bases. CDR3 loop: CASRRAGIADTQYF. The CDR3 region has the DNA TGTGCCAGCAGGAGAGCAGGGATTGCAGATACGCAGTATTTT.

The sample holds a few counts of this clonotype. This rearrangement joins TRBV11-2 to TRBJ2-5; TRBD2 aligns across 12 bases. Per germline, CDR1 SGHAT and CDR2 FQNNGV. V trimming: 5 bases; J trimming: 3 bases; junction bases outside the gene matches: 10. The CDR3 extends over 17 amino acids. The CDR3: CASSHRTSGMNKETQYF. The CDR3 DNA follows: TGTGCCAGCAGCCACAGGACTAGCGGGATGAATAAAGAGACCCAGTACTTC.

The chain combines TRBV2 with TRBJ1-2, with 8 bases aligning to TRBD1. Unmatched junction bases numbered 2, after V lost 3 bases and J lost 2 bases. The CDR3 is made up of 14 amino acids. Germline loops: CDR1 SNHLY, CDR2 FYNNEI. The CDR3 reads CASSDRGQNYGYTF. The CDR3 DNA reads TGTGCCAGCAGTGACAGGGGGCAGAACTATGGCTACACCTTC. Drawing the rest from reference TRBV2 and TRBJ1-2, the complete variable domain is EPEVTQTPSHQVTQMGQEVILRCVPISNHLYFYWYRQILGQKVEFLVSFYNNEISEKSEIFDDQFSVERPDGSNFTLKIRSTKLEDSAMYFCASSDRGQNYGYTFGSGTRLTVV.

The V gene is TRBV20-1, the J gene TRBJ2-2; 12 bases are shared with TRBD1. The CDR3 loop spans 15 amino acids. CDR1 is DFQATT and CDR2 is SNEGSKA in the germline V gene (reference sequence). Unmatched junction bases numbered 3, after V lost 5 bases and J lost 2 bases. This CDR3 reads CSARGTGGNTGELFF. CDR3 coding DNA: TGCAGTGCTCGCGGGACAGGGGGCAACACCGGGGAGCTGTTTTTT.

This chain uses TRBV6-5 with TRBJ2-7; 9 positions agree with TRBD2. CDR1 is MNHEY and CDR2 is SVGAGI in the germline V gene. This CDR3 has 15 residues. Unmatched junction bases numbered 6, after V lost 4 bases and J lost 2 bases. The CDR3 coding sequence is TGTGCCAGCAGTTCAGCGGGAGGACAAACCTACGAGCAGTACTTC. Translating gives CASSSAGGQTYEQYF.

This clonotype was counted only a few times. The gene calls are TRBV7-3 and TRBJ1-3; D not resolved. Trimming cost V 3 bases and J 2 bases, with 14 bases left between them. Germline V CDR1 and CDR2: SGHTA, FQGTGA. The CDR3 covers 16 residues. The CDR3 DNA reads TGTGCCAGCAGCTTTCCTGTGGATAGGCCTGGAAACACCATATATTTT. Amino acids: CASSFPVDRPGNTIYF.

This clonotype was observed a few times. V is TRBV7-6 and J is TRBJ1-1; 8 bases are shared with TRBD1. The J segment lost 4 bases and the V segment lost 2 bases, leaving 6 bases of the junction unmatched. The CDR3 totals 15 residues. Germline CDR1 is SGHVS and CDR2 is FNYEAQ. This chain's CDR3 is CASSLRTGMATEAFF. The CDR3 DNA follows: TGTGCCAGCAGCTTAAGGACAGGGATGGCCACTGAAGCTTTCTTT.

This clonotype turned up a few times. Written as DNA, the CDR3 is TGTGCCAGCAGTTTCCACGGGAGGGGTGAGACAGATACGCAGTATTTT. It yields the protein CASSFHGRGETDTQYF. The V call is TRBV12-3 or TRBV12-4, the J call TRBJ2-3; TRBD2 agrees at 8 bases. The J segment lost 3 bases and the V segment lost 3 bases, leaving 8 bases of the junction unmatched. The length of the CDR3 is 16 residues.

This clonotype was observed a handful of times. This sequence joins TRBV28 and TRBJ2-3; 8 nucleotides match TRBD2. J gave up 6 bases and V 2 bases, and 13 bases lay outside the gene matches. The germline V gene has CDR1 MDHEN and CDR2 SYDVKM. The CDR3 covers 17 residues. In DNA, the CDR3 is TGTGCCAGCAGTTTAATGACGGGAGGGCCTTTCCGGGATACGCAGTATTTT. Amino acid sequence: CASSLMTGGPFRDTQYF.

This clonotype came up a few times. This chain links TRBV20-1 with TRBJ2-7; 9 positions match TRBD1. With V trimmed by 5 bases and J by 4 bases, 3 bases remained unmatched. CDR3 length: 12 amino acids. Per the germline V gene, CDR1 is DFQATT and CDR2 is SNEGSKA (reference sequence). CDR3 coding DNA: TGCAGTGCTCCGGGACAGGGTTACGAGCAGTACTTC. As protein: CSAPGQGYEQYF.

The V call is TRBV18, the J call TRBJ1-2; D gene unclear. V was cut by 0 bases and J by 4 bases, with 12 bases left in between. Germline CDR1 KGHSH, CDR2 LQKENI. The CDR3 extends over 15 amino acids. CDR3 bases: TGTGCCAGCTCACCACCGTTTCAAAGAAGCTATGGCTACACCTTC. It specifies CASSPPFQRSYGYTF. The full variable domain, rest sourced from reference TRBV18 and TRBJ1-2, is NAGVMQNPRHLVRRRGQEARLRCSPMKGHSHVYWYRQLPEEGLKFMVYLQKENIIDESGMPKERFSAEFPKEGPSILRIQQVVRGDSAAYFCASSPPFQRSYGYTFGSGTRLTVV.